These 25 T cell receptor beta chains were sequenced from one sample in a study of response to subunit inactivated influenza vaccine. TCRdb passed the RT-PCR reads through MiXCR, listing each CDR3 protein once. The sample has approximately 680,000 distinct CDR3 sequences, about 15% seen once. The sequenced sample was PBMCs from blood, obtained 11 to 12 days after vaccination. Every receptor here comes from a man in his forties or fifties who received an inactivated influenza vaccine.

This clonotype was observed a handful of times. The CDR3 region has the DNA TGTGCCAGCAGAACCCCCGGGACAGGGCCCACCGGGGAGCTGTTTTTT. This sequence encodes CASRTPGTGPTGELFF. The V and J genes are TRBV12-3 or TRBV12-4 and TRBJ2-2; 9 bases match TRBD1. The CDR3 runs to 16 residues. Trimming at V came to 6 bases and at J to 4 bases, leaving 9 bases not matched to a gene.

This clonotype was seen a handful of times. CDR3 nucleotide sequence: TGTGCCGGACGACGACCAGGGGGCATGGCTGAAGCTTTCTTT. Its translation: CAGRRPGGMAEAFF. The chain recombines TRBV2 with TRBJ1-1; 8 nucleotides agree with TRBD1. This CDR3 has 14 amino acids. Losses at the gene ends were 11 bases for V and 6 bases for J; bases not matched to a gene: 14. Germline V gives CDR1 SNHLY, CDR2 FYNNEI.

This clonotype occurred a few times. This chain links TRBV7-2 with TRBJ2-7, with D unresolved. Deletions cut 1 base from V and 3 bases from J, with 13 bases between. Germline V gene lookup returns CDR1 SGHTA and CDR2 FQGNSA. CDR3 length: 15 residues. Here the CDR3 DNA reads TGTGCCAGCAGCTTAGAGTCGGTCAGCCACTACGAGCAGTACTTC. Translation gives CASSLESVSHYEQYF. Complete variable domain (other parts from reference TRBV7-2 and TRBJ2-7): GAGVSQSPSNKVTEKGKDVELRCDPISGHTALYWYRQSLGQGLEFLIYFQGNSAPDKSGLPSDRFSAERTGGSVSTLTIQRTQQEDSAVYLCASSLESVSHYEQYFGPGTRLTVT.

In this sample, this clonotype turned up a few times. V is TRBV12-3 or TRBV12-4 and J is TRBJ2-5; D possibly uses TRBD1 or TRBD2 (5 bases each). The V gene lost 5 bases and the J gene lost 5 bases, with 24 bases spanning the gap. The length of the CDR3 is 17 residues. CDR3 DNA sequence: TGTGCCAGCAGTCCCTCCCCCGGCCTGGGGGATAGGGAGACCCAGTACTTC. The encoded protein is CASSPSPGLGDRETQYF.

The V gene is TRBV5-1, the J gene TRBJ1-2; 7 bases are shared with TRBD1. The CDR3 has 15 amino acids. J was trimmed by 0 bases and V by 4 bases; bases with no gene match: 6. Germline values: CDR1 SGHRS, CDR2 YFSETQ. CDR3 protein: CASSTDRQANYGYTF. CDR3 DNA: TGCGCCAGCAGCACGGACAGGCAAGCTAACTATGGCTACACCTTC.

The chain recombines TRBV6-2 or TRBV6-3 with TRBJ2-1; D possibly corresponds to TRBD1 (5 bases). This CDR3 is built from 16 residues. CDR1 MNHEY and CDR2 SVGEGT come from the germline V gene. Trimming left V 2 bases short and J 5 bases short, with 16 bases between. The CDR3 region is CASSYPTGWSDNEQFF. CDR3 nucleotides: TGTGCCAGCAGTTACCCAACAGGTTGGTCTGACAATGAGCAGTTCTTC.

This clonotype was detected only a few times. The V call is TRBV11-2, the J call TRBJ2-5; unclear D gene. The CDR3 consists of 10 residues. Per germline, CDR1 SGHAT and CDR2 FQNNGV. V lost 10 bases and J lost 5, with 8 bases in between. CDR3 DNA sequence: TGTGCCACCCTATGGGAGACCCAGTACTTC. Its protein product is CATLWETQYF.

There are many counts of this clonotype. This chain joins TRBV3-1 and TRBJ2-5; D is ambiguous. The CDR3 extends over 11 amino acids. In germline, CDR1 is LGHDT, CDR2 YNNKEL (reference sequence). The germline V and J ends were trimmed by 2 bases and 4 bases, with 2 bases remaining between them. CDR3 DNA sequence: TGTGCCAGCAGCCAACGAGAGACCCAGTACTTC. It encodes CASSQRETQYF.

The chain recombines TRBV4-2 with TRBJ2-3, with 7 bases that match TRBD2. The CDR3 totals 16 residues. V was clipped by 4 bases and J by 5 bases; unmatched bases: 12. Germline lookup yields CDR1 LGHNA and CDR2 YNFKEQ. CDR3 in amino acids: CASSPLGSGDLDTQYF. Here the CDR3 DNA reads TGTGCCAGCAGCCCCTTGGGAAGCGGGGATTTAGATACGCAGTATTTT.

V and J are TRBV6-1 and TRBJ1-2; D remains ambiguous. Per the germline V gene, CDR1 is MNHNS and CDR2 is SASEGT. This CDR3 region has 14 residues. The V and J ends lost 4 bases and 4 bases respectively, with 13 bases between them. CDR3 in amino acids: CASSVSWEGYGYTF. The CDR3 DNA is TGTGCCAGCAGTGTCAGTTGGGAGGGCTATGGCTACACCTTC.

In its sample, this clonotype was seen a few times. The J gene is TRBJ2-7, the V gene TRBV20-1; 10 bases align to TRBD1. Germline values: CDR1 DFQATT, CDR2 SNEGSKA (reference sequence). The CDR3 is 14 amino acids. Unmatched junction bases numbered 11, after V lost 5 bases and J lost 7 bases. In DNA form, the CDR3 reads TGCAGTGCTTACCCGGGACAGGGGTGGGAAGAGCAGTACTTC. The encoded protein is CSAYPGQGWEEQYF.

This clonotype was seen only a few times. The chain employs TRBV12-3 or TRBV12-4 and TRBJ2-7; a weak D match, TRBD2 (6 bases). CDR3 length: 13 amino acids. V lost 7 bases, J lost 7 bases, and 17 bases lay in between. For the CDR3, the DNA is TGTGCCAGCATTGTCAGGGACTCGGGGGAGCAGTACTTC. It specifies CASIVRDSGEQYF.

This clonotype occurred a few times. The chain combines TRBV20-1 with TRBJ1-2; 8 nucleotides agree with TRBD1. V lost 6 bases and J lost 3; bases outside the gene matches: 3. Germline CDR1 DFQATT, CDR2 SNEGSKA (reference sequence). This CDR3 spans 12 amino acids. This CDR3 reads CSAPTGDYGYTF. As DNA, the CDR3 is TGCAGTGCCCCGACAGGGGACTATGGCTACACCTTC.

With regard to this clonotype: At one end, the junction sequence differs from germline, possibly due to a read error. This chain connects TRBV11-2 to TRBJ1-2; D is unclear. The V gene's germline CDR1 is SGHAT and CDR2 FQNNGV. The length of the CDR3 is 17 residues. The CDR3, as DNA: TGTGCCAGCAGCTTAGGGAATAAGGGCCCCCGCTTCCATGGCTACTCCTTC. It specifies CASSLGNKGPRFHGYSF.

The V and J genes are TRBV5-1 and TRBJ2-7; 10 nucleotides match TRBD1. The CDR3 length is 16 residues. Germline loops: CDR1 SGHRS, CDR2 YFSETQ. V was pared by 1 base and J by 1 base, with 5 bases of the junction left unmatched. In nucleotides, the CDR3 is TGCGCCAGCAGCTTGCTCGGGGGACAGGGGTCCTACGAGCAGTACTTC. Translating gives CASSLLGGQGSYEQYF.

The chain recombines TRBV7-9 with TRBJ2-7; no definite D call. With 2 bases removed from V and 5 bases from J, the gap between germline ends came to 10 bases. The CDR3 is made up of 13 amino acids. CDR1 is SEHNR, CDR2 FQNEAQ, per germline (reference sequence). The CDR3 nucleotides are TGTGCCAGCAGCTTACGTAGGAACCACGAGCAGTACTTC. Its protein is CASSLRRNHEQYF.

V gene TRBV6-1 combines with J gene TRBJ1-4; tentatively, D is TRBD1 (6 bases). The CDR3 is 15 amino acids. Looked up from germline, CDR1 is MNHNS and CDR2 is SASEGT. Deletions cut 5 bases from V and 4 bases from J, with 14 bases between. The CDR3 spells CASSPGQRHNEKLFF. CDR3 nucleotide sequence: TGTGCCAGCAGTCCCGGACAGCGACATAATGAAAAACTGTTTTTT.

This chain uses TRBV7-9 with TRBJ2-5; D is possibly TRBD2 (7 bases). Germline CDR1 SEHNR, CDR2 FQNEAQ (reference sequence). Deletions cut 5 bases from V and 5 bases from J, with 15 bases between. The CDR3 contains 14 residues. The CDR3 region is CASSMGGRVETQYF. The DNA of the CDR3 is TGTGCCAGCAGCATGGGGGGGCGAGTGGAGACCCAGTACTTC.

This clonotype was seen a handful of times. The chain combines TRBV12-3 or TRBV12-4 with TRBJ1-6, with D uncertain. The germline V and J ends were trimmed by 6 bases and 7 bases, with 16 bases remaining between them. The CDR3 spans 15 residues. CDR3 amino acids: CASSPGGVGNSPLHF. Written as DNA, the CDR3 is TGTGCCAGCAGCCCCGGCGGGGTAGGGAATTCACCCCTCCACTTT.

There are a few counts of this clonotype. The chain employs TRBV5-4 and TRBJ2-3; the match to TRBD2 covers 7 bases. The J segment lost 0 bases and the V segment lost 0 bases, leaving 10 bases of the junction unmatched. CDR1 is SGHNT, CDR2 YYREEE, per germline (reference sequence). This CDR3 contains 18 residues. CDR3 amino acids: CASSLAGGGPTSTDTQYF. The DNA for the CDR3 is TGTGCCAGCAGCTTGGCGGGGGGAGGCCCGACTAGCACAGATACGCAGTATTTT.

This rearrangement joins TRBV7-3 to TRBJ2-2; the D is unclear. The CDR3 totals 15 residues. V was pared by 5 bases and J by 0 bases, with 10 bases between. Germline-derived CDR1 and CDR2 are SGHTA and FQGTGA. CDR3 loop: CASSKSIPNTGELFF. The CDR3 nucleotides are TGTGCCAGCAGCAAATCAATTCCGAACACCGGGGAGCTGTTTTTT.

Only a few counts were recorded for this clonotype. The chain employs TRBV5-1 and TRBJ2-3; possible D gene TRBD1, 5 bases. V lost 4 bases to trimming and J lost 3 bases, with 15 bases between them. CDR1 SGHRS and CDR2 YFSETQ come from the germline V gene. The CDR3 is 15 residues long. The DNA of the CDR3 is TGCGCCAGCAGCCCGCAGGGTTATCCTACAGATACGCAGTATTTT. As protein: CASSPQGYPTDTQYF.

The CDR3: CASSPMGQEVSPLHF. CDR3 bases: TGTGCCAGCTCTCCCATGGGACAGGAGGTTTCACCCCTCCACTTT. This rearrangement joins TRBV18 to TRBJ1-6; 8 bases are a match to TRBD1. Trimming took 6 bases from V and 9 from J; bases not matched to a gene: 10. Germline CDR1 reads KGHSH; CDR2 reads LQKENI. The CDR3 has 15 residues.

This clonotype was counted only a few times. The rearrangement uses TRBV9 and TRBJ2-3, with 11 positions matching TRBD2. This CDR3 spans 18 amino acids. Germline V lookup: CDR1 SGDLS, CDR2 YYNGEE. Trimming cost V 4 bases and J 2 bases; bases outside gene matches: 12. CDR3 residues: CASSPRVRLAGLTDTQYF. CDR3 coding DNA: TGTGCCAGCAGCCCCCGTGTAAGACTAGCGGGACTCACAGATACGCAGTATTTT. Variable domain in full (rest from reference TRBV9 and TRBJ2-3): DSGVTQTPKHLITATGQRVTLRCSPRSGDLSVYWYQQSLDQGLQFLIQYYNGEERAKGNILERFSAQQFPDLHSELNLSSLELGDSALYFCASSPRVRLAGLTDTQYFGPGTRLTVL.

This sequence joins TRBV5-1 and TRBJ2-6; D call uncertain. Germline V CDR1 and CDR2: SGHRS, YFSETQ. With 0 bases removed from V and 0 bases from J, the gap between germline ends came to 16 bases. The CDR3 is 19 amino acids. The CDR3 nucleotides are TGCGCCAGCAGCTTGGTGGGCATGAGAGAATTCTCTGGGGCCAACGTCCTGACTTTC. Amino acids: CASSLVGMREFSGANVLTF.